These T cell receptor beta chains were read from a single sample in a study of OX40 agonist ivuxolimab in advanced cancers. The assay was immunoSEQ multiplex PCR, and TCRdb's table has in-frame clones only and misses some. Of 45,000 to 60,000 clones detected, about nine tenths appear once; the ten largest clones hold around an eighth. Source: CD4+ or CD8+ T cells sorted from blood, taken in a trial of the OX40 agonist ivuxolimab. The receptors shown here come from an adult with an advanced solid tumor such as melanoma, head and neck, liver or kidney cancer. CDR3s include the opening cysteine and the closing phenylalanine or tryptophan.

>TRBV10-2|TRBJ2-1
CASSELGSSYNEQFF
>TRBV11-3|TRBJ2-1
CASSRHGTGDNEQFF
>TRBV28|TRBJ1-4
CASEQGILRKLFF
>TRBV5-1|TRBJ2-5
CASSLAGINQETQYF
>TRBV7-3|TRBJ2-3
CASSLGKVQGSTDTQYF
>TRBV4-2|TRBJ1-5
CASSQVGGQPQHF
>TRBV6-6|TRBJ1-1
CASSSGPILNTEAFF
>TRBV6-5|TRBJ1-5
CASRTGQGIDQPQHF
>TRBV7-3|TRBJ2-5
CASGLAGGETQYF
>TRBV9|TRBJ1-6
CASSVAFSYNSPLHF
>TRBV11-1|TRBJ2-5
CASSLTRGSMAQYF
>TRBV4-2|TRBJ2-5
CASSQAQKREETQYF